This T cell receptor beta chain was recovered during a study of neoadjuvant anti-PD-1 for oral cavity cancer. General study points: Higher pretreatment blood Treg/Th17 ratios correlated with higher pretreatment blood and lower post-treatment tumor TCRbeta clonality. After neoadjuvant nivolumab, PBMC T cell clonality was significantly higher in non-responders than responders.

Comment on this clone: Its antigen is unidentified.

CDR1 and CDR2 (germline): SGHNT, YENEEA. Trimming took 3 bases from V and 1 from J; bases not matched to a gene: 4. The CDR3 totals 15 residues. The time point denotes: after neoadjuvant nivolumab, at surgical resection. Most PBMC samples had about 520 ng input DNA in six replicates. Clones were read by immunoSEQ multiplex PCR, and TCRdb kept only the in-frame ones, dropping some. Here the sample spans about 9,500 clones, roughly 70% being singletons. The material was PBMCs, obtained after nivolumab (anti-PD-1) treatment. The V gene is TRBV11-3, the J gene TRBJ1-1, with 8 bases aligning to TRBD1. The source is a person between 35 and 79 years old with oral cavity squamous cell carcinoma. The CDR3: CASSFGQGGNTEAFF. CDR3 coding DNA: TGTGCCAGCAGCTTCGGACAGGGAGGGAACACTGAAGCTTTCTTT.